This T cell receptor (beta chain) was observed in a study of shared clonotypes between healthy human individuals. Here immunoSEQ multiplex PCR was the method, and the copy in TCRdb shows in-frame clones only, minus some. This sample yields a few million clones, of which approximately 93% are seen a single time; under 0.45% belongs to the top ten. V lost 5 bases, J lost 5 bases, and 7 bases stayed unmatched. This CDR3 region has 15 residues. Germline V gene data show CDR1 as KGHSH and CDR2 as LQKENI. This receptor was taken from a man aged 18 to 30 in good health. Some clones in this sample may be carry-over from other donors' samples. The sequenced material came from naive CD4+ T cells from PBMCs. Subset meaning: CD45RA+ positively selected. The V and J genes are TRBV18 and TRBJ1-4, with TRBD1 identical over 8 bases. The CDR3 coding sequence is TGTGCCAGCTCAAGGGAGGACAGGGTGAATGAAAAACTGTTTTTT. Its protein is CASSREDRVNEKLFF.